The present entry profiles one TCR beta chain with its context. Its specificity is not known. Per the germline V gene, CDR1 is GTSNPN and CDR2 is SVGIG (reference sequence). Germline trimming cut 0 bases from V and 1 base from J; bases unmatched to any gene: 5. The CDR3 spans 15 residues. An overlapping HIV-1 Gag peptide pool stimulated these cells at about 0.91 ug/peptide/mL. Responding CD4+ T cells were sorted by upregulation of both CD40 ligand and CD69. This entry belongs to a study of persistence of HIV-infected CD4 T cells. The libraries were made with immunoSEQ version 4 in survey mode. Method: immunoSEQ multiplex PCR; TCRdb's copy keeps in-frame clones and lacks some. This table holds under 20,000 clones, about 60% found once.

Specimen: CD4+ T cells sorted from PBMCs after approximately 19-hour stimulation, collected from a patient who received antiretroviral therapy. V is TRBV30 and J is TRBJ1-2; 7 bases are a match to TRBD1. The TCR sequence derives from an adult woman with HIV who was CMV-seropositive. Here the CDR3 reads CAWSVGTGVNYGYTF. The CDR3 DNA follows: TGTGCCTGGAGTGTAGGCACAGGGGTTAACTATGGCTACACCTTC.